Sequencing of this TCR beta chain was carried out in a study of vaccination and CD4 T cells after COVID-19. CDR1 SGHNT and CDR2 YYREEE come from the germline V gene (reference sequence). The CDR3 extends over 16 amino acids. The ends were cut back, 3 bases at V and 0 bases at J, with 10 bases in the middle. Treatment described: roughly ten-day PBMC culture with coronavirus spike peptide pools or control peptides (ViraFEST assay). Details on this clonotype: Its target is not known.

The assay that was used to sequence DNA from cultured CD4+ T cells was the Oncomine TCR Beta short-read assay. TCRdb re-derived calls from the PCR reads in MiXCR, one entry per CDR3 protein. This table has about 20,000 distinct CDR3 sequences, roughly 49% appearing once. The source material was CD4+ T cells from blood, cultured in vitro, sampled before SARS-CoV-2 vaccination. This TCR was sampled from a human donor who had recovered from COVID-19. The V gene is TRBV5-4, the J gene TRBJ2-6; D remains unclear. CDR3 protein: CASSSDGSSGANVLTF. CDR3 nucleotides: TGTGCCAGCAGCTCTGACGGCTCCTCTGGGGCCAACGTCCTGACTTTC.